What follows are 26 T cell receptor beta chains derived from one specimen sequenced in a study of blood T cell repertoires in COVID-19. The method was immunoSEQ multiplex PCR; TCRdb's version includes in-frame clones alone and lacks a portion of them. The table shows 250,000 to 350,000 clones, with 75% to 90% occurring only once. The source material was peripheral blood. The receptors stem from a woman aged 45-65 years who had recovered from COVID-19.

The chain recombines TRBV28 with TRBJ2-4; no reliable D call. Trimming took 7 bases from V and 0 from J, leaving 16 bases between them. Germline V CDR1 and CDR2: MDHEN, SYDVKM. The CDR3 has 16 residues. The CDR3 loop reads CASKQTRFLAKNIQYF. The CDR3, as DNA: TGTGCCAGCAAGCAGACAAGGTTCCTAGCCAAAAACATTCAGTACTTC.

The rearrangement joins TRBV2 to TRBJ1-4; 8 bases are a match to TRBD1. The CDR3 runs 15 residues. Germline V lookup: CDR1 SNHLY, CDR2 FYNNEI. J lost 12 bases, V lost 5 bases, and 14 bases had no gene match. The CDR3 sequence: CASSPGTGVYEELFF. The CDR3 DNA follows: TGTGCCAGCAGTCCCGGGACAGGAGTATACGAGGAACTGTTTTTT.

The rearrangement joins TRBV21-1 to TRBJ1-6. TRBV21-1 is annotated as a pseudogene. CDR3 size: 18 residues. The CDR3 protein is CASSNPRGGAWGDSPLHF. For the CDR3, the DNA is TGTGCCAGCAGCAACCCGAGGGGGGGGGCCTGGGGAGATTCACCCCTCCACTTT.

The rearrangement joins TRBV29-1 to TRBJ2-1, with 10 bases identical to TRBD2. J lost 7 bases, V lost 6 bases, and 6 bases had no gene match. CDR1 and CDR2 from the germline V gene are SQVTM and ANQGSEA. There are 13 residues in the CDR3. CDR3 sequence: CSVSGGARNEQFF. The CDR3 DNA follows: TGCAGCGTGAGCGGGGGGGCCAGAAATGAGCAGTTCTTC.

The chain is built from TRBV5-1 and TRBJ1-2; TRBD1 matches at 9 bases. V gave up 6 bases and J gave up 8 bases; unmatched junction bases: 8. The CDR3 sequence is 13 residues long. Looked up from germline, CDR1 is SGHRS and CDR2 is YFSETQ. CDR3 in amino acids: CASNPTGGGGYTF. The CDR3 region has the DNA TGCGCCAGCAACCCGACAGGGGGAGGAGGCTACACCTTC.

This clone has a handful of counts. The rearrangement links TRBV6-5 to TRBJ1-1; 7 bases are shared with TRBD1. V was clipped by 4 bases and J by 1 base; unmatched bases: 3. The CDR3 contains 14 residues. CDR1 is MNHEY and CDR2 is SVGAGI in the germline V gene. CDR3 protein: CASSSWTGNTEAFF. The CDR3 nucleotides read TGTGCCAGCAGTTCCTGGACAGGGAACACTGAAGCTTTCTTT.

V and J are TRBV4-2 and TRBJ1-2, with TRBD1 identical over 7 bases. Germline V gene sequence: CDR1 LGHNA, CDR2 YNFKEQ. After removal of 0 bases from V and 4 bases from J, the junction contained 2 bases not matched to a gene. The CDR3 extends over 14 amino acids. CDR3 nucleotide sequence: TGTGCCAGCAGCCAAGATCAGGGGGGCTATGGCTACACCTTC. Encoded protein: CASSQDQGGYGYTF.

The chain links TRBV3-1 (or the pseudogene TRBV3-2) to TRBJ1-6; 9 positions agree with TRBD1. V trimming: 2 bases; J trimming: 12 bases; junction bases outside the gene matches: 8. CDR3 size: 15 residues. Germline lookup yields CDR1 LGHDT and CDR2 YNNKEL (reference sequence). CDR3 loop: CASSQLTGGDLPLHF. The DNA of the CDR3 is TGTGCCAGCAGCCAACTAACAGGGGGCGATTTACCCCTCCACTTT.

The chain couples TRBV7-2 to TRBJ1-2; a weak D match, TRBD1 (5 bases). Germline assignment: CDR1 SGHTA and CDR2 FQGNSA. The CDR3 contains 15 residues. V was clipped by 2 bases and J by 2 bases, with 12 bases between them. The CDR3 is CASSLIGQGNYGYTF. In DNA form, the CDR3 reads TGTGCCAGCAGCTTAATTGGGCAGGGCAACTATGGCTACACCTTC.

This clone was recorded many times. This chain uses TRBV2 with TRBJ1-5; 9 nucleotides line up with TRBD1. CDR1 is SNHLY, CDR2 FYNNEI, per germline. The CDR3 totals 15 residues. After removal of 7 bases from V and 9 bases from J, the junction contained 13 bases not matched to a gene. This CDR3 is CASTSDRGSGRPQHF. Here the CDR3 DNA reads TGTGCCAGCACCTCAGACAGGGGGTCTGGAAGGCCCCAGCATTTT.

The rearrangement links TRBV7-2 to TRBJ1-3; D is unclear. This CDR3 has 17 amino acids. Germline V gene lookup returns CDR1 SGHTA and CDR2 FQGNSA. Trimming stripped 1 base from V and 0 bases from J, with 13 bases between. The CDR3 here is CASSLDPGARSGNTIYF. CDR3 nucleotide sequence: TGTGCCAGCAGCTTAGACCCAGGCGCCCGCTCTGGAAACACCATATATTTT.

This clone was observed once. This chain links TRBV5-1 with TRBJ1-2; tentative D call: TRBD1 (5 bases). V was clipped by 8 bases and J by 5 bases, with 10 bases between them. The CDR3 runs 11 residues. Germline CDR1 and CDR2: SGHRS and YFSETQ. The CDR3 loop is CASGGLYGYTF. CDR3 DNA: TGCGCCAGTGGGGGGTTATATGGCTACACCTTC.

The CDR3 reads CASSQLRIQGHNEQFF. The CDR3 region has the DNA TGTGCCAGCAGCCAACTCCGGATTCAGGGGCACAATGAGCAGTTCTTC. V and J are TRBV4-2 and TRBJ2-1; a possible D gene is TRBD1 (6 bases). The CDR3 is 16 amino acids. Per the germline V gene, CDR1 is LGHNA and CDR2 is YNFKEQ. Trimming took off 2 bases at V and 5 bases at J, with 16 bases between the two ends.

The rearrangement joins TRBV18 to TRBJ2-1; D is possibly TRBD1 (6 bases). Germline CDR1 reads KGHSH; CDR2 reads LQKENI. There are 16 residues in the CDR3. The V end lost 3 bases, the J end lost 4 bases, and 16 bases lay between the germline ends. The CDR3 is CASSPYRTEAYNEQFF. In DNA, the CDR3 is TGTGCCAGCTCACCCTATAGGACAGAGGCTTACAATGAGCAGTTCTTC.

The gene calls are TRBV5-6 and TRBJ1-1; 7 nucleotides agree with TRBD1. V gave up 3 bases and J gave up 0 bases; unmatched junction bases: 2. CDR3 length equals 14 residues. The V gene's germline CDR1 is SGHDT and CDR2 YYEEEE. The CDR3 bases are TGTGCCAGCAGCTGGGACAGATTGAACACTGAAGCTTTCTTT. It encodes CASSWDRLNTEAFF.

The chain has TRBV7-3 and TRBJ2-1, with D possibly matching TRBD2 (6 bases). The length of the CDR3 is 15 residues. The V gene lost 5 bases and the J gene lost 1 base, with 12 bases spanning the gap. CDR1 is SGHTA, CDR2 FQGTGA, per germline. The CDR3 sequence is CASSPPGGSYNEQFF. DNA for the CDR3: TGTGCCAGCAGCCCCCCCGGAGGGTCCTACAATGAGCAGTTCTTC.

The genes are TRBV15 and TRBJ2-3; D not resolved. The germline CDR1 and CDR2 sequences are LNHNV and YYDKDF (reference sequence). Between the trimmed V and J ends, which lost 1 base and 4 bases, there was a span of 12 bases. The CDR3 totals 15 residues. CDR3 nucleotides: TGTGCCACCAGCAGAGCCGCTAGGTTGGCAGATACGCAGTATTTT. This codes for CATSRAARLADTQYF.

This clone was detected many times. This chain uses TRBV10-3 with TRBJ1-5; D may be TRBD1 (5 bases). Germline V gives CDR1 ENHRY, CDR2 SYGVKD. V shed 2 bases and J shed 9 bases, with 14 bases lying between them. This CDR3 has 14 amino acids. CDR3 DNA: TGTGCCATCAGTGAGGGGGCAGCGCGGGGGCCCCAGCATTTT. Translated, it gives CAISEGAARGPQHF.

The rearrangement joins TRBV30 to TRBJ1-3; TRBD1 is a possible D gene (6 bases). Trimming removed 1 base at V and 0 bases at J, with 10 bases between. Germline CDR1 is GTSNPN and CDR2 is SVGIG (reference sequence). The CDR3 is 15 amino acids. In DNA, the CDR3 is TGTGCCTGGAGTGGGGACATCTCCTCTGGAAACACCATATATTTT. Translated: CAWSGDISSGNTIYF.

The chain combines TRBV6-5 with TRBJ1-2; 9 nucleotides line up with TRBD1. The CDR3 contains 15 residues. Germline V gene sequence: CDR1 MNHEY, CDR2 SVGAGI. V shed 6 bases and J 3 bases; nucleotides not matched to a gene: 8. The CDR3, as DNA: TGTGCCAGCAGCCACTTAGGACAGGGGTACTATGGCTACACCTTC. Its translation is CASSHLGQGYYGYTF.

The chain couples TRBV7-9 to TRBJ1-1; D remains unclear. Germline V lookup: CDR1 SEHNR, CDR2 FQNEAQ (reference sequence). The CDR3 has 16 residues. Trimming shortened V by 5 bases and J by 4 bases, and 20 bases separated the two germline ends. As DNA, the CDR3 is TGTGCCAGCAGCGACCCCGTCCCAGGCCTTGTCACTGAAGCTTTCTTT. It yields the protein CASSDPVPGLVTEAFF. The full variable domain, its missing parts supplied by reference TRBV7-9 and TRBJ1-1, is DTGVSQNPRHKITKRGQNVTFRCDPISEHNRLYWYRQTLGQGPEFLTYFQNEAQLEKSRLLSDRFSAERPKGSFSTLEIQRTEQGDSAMYLCASSDPVPGLVTEAFFGQGTRLTVV.

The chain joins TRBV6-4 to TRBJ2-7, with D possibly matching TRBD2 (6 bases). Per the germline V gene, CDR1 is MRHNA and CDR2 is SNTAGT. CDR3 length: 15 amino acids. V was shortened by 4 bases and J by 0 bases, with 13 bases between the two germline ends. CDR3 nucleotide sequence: TGTGCCAGCAGTGTGCGGGGCTCGAGCTCCTACGAGCAGTACTTC. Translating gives CASSVRGSSSYEQYF.

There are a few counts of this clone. The CDR3 DNA sequence: TGTGCCAGTAGGGGGGACAGGGGGAACACTGAAGCTTTCTTT. It is translated as CASRGDRGNTEAFF. The chain recombines TRBV19 with TRBJ1-1, with 10 bases aligning to TRBD1. J lost 1 base, V lost 6 bases, and 2 bases had no gene match. The CDR3 is 14 amino acids. In germline, CDR1 is LNHDA, CDR2 SQIVND (reference sequence).

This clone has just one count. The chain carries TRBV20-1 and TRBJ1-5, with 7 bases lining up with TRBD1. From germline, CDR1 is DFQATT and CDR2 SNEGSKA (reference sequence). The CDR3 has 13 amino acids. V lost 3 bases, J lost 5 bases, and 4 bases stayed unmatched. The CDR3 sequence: CSASYRGDQPQHF. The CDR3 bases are TGCAGTGCTAGTTACAGGGGAGATCAGCCCCAGCATTTT.

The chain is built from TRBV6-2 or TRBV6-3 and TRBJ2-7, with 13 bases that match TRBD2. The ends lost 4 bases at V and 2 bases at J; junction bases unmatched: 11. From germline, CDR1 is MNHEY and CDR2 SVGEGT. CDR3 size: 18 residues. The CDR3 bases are TGTGCCAGCAGTTCTACACTAGCGGGAGGGCTTTTAGCCTACGAGCAGTACTTC. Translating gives CASSSTLAGGLLAYEQYF.

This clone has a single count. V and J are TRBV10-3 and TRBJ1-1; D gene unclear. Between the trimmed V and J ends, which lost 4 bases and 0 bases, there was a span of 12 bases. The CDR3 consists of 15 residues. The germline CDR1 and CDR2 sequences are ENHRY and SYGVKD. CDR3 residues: CAISGVRGLNTEAFF. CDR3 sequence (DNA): TGTGCCATCAGTGGCGTGAGAGGGCTGAACACTGAAGCTTTCTTT.